These 5 T cell receptor beta chains were sequenced from one sample in a study of PD-1 blockade in classical Hodgkin lymphoma. Relapses following autologous stem cell transplantation were seen in all patients, with brentuximab vedotin exposure varying. Sequencing was performed with immunoSEQ multiplex PCR; in TCRdb, only in-frame clones are kept and a portion is missing. The table has tens of thousands of clones, about nine tenths seen once; the top ten hold 9.7%. Here the sequenced sample was peripheral blood mononuclear cells (PBMCs), taken at baseline. Source of these receptors: a human donor with classical Hodgkin lymphoma.

The chain uses TRBV6-1 and TRBJ2-1; 9 bases match TRBD2. Germline CDR1 is MNHNS and CDR2 is SASEGT. The J segment lost 6 bases and the V segment lost 6 bases, leaving 6 bases of the junction unmatched. CDR3 size: 14 residues. Here the CDR3 reads CASRHSGSVNEQFF. CDR3 DNA: TGTGCCAGCAGGCATAGCGGGAGTGTCAATGAGCAGTTCTTC.

The genes are TRBV10-1 and TRBJ2-1; 7 bases agree with TRBD2. The CDR3 consists of 17 residues. Germline-derived CDR1 and CDR2 are WNHNN and SYGVQD (reference sequence). V lost 5 bases, J lost 5 bases, and 15 bases stayed unmatched. CDR3 residues: CASSFTRGTHRHNEQFF. The DNA of the CDR3 is TGCGCCAGCAGTTTTACGCGGGGGACTCATCGACACAATGAGCAGTTCTTC.

This chain joins TRBV28 and TRBJ2-7; 7 bases are a match to TRBD2. Trimming took 6 bases from V and 0 from J; bases not matched to a gene: 8. CDR1 and CDR2 (germline): MDHEN, SYDVKM. The CDR3 runs to 15 residues. As DNA, the CDR3 is TGTGCCAGCAGCCCCGGACTAGGGGTCTCCTACGAGCAGTACTTC. Its protein is CASSPGLGVSYEQYF.

The V call is TRBV28, the J call TRBJ2-7; TRBD2 agrees at 8 bases. V lost 2 bases, J lost 1 base, and 7 bases stayed unmatched. The CDR3 is made up of 16 amino acids. Per the germline V gene, CDR1 is MDHEN and CDR2 is SYDVKM. DNA of the CDR3: TGTGCCAGCAGTTTACGTCTGCGGGAGGCGTCCTACGAGCAGTACTTC. The encoded protein is CASSLRLREASYEQYF.

Only a few counts were recorded for this clone. This chain links TRBV5-5 with TRBJ2-7; D is perhaps TRBD2 (6 bases). V lost 4 bases and J 1 base, leaving 18 bases between the germline ends. Germline loops: CDR1 SGHKS, CDR2 YYEKEE (reference sequence). The CDR3 has 16 residues. The CDR3, as DNA: TGTGCCAGCAGCCGCCAAGCGGGCGGTAGTTCCTACGAGCAGTACTTC. This codes for CASSRQAGGSSYEQYF.